This is a list of T cell receptor beta chains from one sample in a study of cytotoxic CD8 clonotypes in ibrutinib-treated CLL. Libraries were prepared by immunoSEQ multiplex PCR; TCRdb keeps only in-frame clonotypes and omits some of them. Of about 300,000 clones listed, 65% to 85% are singletons. Material: PBMCs, obtained at disease progression, from a patient treated with ibrutinib. The receptors were gathered from a human donor with chronic lymphocytic leukemia. CDR3s include the opening cysteine and the closing phenylalanine or tryptophan. A D gene is named only where the DNA matches it firmly. Clone size appears in some rows only: once, few, many, or a class for an expanded clone.

j_call | d_call | clone_size | v_call | cdr3_aa | cdr3_nt
TRBJ2-2 | TRBD1 | NA | TRBV29-1 | CSATGVWGRTGELFF | TGCAGCGCGACAGGGGTATGGGGACGCACCGGGGAGCTGTTTTTT
TRBJ1-2 | NA | NA | TRBV9 | CASSVRAASYGYTF | TGTGCCAGCAGCGTAAGGGCAGCTTCCTATGGCTACACCTTC
TRBJ2-1 | NA | NA | TRBV21-1 | CASSKRLAGGNNEQFF | TGTGCCAGCAGCAAAAGACTAGCGGGAGGAAACAATGAGCAGTTCTTC
TRBJ2-7 | NA | few | TRBV7-6 | CASSYRFAYEQYF | TGTGCCAGCAGCTATAGGTTCGCCTACGAGCAGTACTTC
TRBJ2-7 | NA | NA | TRBV7-2 | CASSLLAFPLEQYF | TGTGCCAGCAGCTTACTAGCGTTCCCCCTCGAGCAGTACTTC
TRBJ1-1 | NA | once | TRBV4-1 | CASSQDFPALGQNTEAFF | TGCGCCAGCAGCCAAGATTTTCCGGCTTTGGGTCAGAACACTGAAGCTTTCTTT
TRBJ2-6 | NA | NA | TRBV7-3 | CASSPRGSFSGANVLTF | TGTGCCAGCAGCCCCCGGGGAAGCTTCTCTGGGGCCAACGTCCTGACTTTC
TRBJ1-2 | TRBD1 | NA | TRBV30 | CAWRPLLGQGALCYTF | TGTGCCTGGAGGCCGCTCTTGGGACAGGGGGCTTTATGCTACACCTTC
TRBJ1-3 | TRBD1 | NA | TRBV18 | CASSRTGNSGNTIYF | TGTGCCAGCTCCCGGACAGGGAACTCTGGAAACACCATATATTTT
TRBJ1-6 | NA | NA | TRBV2 | CASRGISPLHF | TGTGCCAGCAGGGGAATTTCACCCCTCCACTTT
TRBJ2-5 | NA | NA | TRBV21-1 | CASSEHSVQRETQYF | TGTGCCAGCAGCGAACACAGTGTCCAAAGAGAGACCCAGTACTTC
TRBJ2-3 | NA | once | TRBV18 | CASSPPGGGAQYF | TGTGCCAGCTCACCACCGGGGGGAGGCGCGCAGTATTTT
TRBJ2-6 | NA | NA | TRBV4-1 | CASSQLVGDSGANVLTF | TGCGCCAGCAGCCAATTAGTGGGGGACTCTGGGGCCAACGTCCTGACTTTC
TRBJ2-7 | TRBD2 | few | TRBV29-1 | CSVSGTSGIEQYF | TGCAGCGTTTCCGGGACTAGCGGGATCGAGCAGTACTTC
TRBJ2-3 | TRBD2 | NA | TRBV10-3 | CAIRLLAGSTDTQYF | TGTGCCATCAGATTACTAGCGGGGAGCACAGATACGCAGTATTTT
TRBJ2-7 | NA | NA | TRBV6-6 | CASSYSGDMAKF | TGTGCCAGCAGTTACTCGGGGGACATGGCGAAGTTC
TRBJ2-7 | TRBD2 | few | TRBV5-4 | CASSPPGGAGGYEQYF | TGTGCCAGCAGCCCCCCTGGGGGAGCGGGAGGGTACGAGCAGTACTTC
TRBJ1-2 | NA | NA | TRBV7-3 | CASSLMGYIGYTF | TGTGCCAGCAGCTTAATGGGTTACATTGGCTACACCTTC
TRBJ2-2 | TRBD1 | NA | TRBV7-2 | CASSLGQVDTGELFF | TGTGCCAGCAGTCTTGGACAGGTTGACACCGGGGAGCTGTTTTTT
TRBJ1-2 | TRBD1 | NA | TRBV29-1 | CSLRDRANYGYTF | TGCAGCCTGCGGGACAGAGCTAACTATGGCTACACCTTC
TRBJ2-4 | NA | NA | TRBV27 | CASSSVMSAKNIQYF | TGTGCCAGCAGTTCTGTAATGTCGGCCAAAAACATTCAGTACTTC
TRBJ2-7 | NA | once | TRBV7-9 | CASSRDVDEQYF | TGTGCCAGCAGCCGCGACGTAGACGAGCAGTACTTC